Below are 28 T cell receptor beta chains sequenced from a single sample in a study of long-term antiretroviral therapy in people with HIV. With survey level as its setting, the immunoSEQ assay was v3.0. Sequenced by immunoSEQ multiplex PCR; TCRdb stores in-frame clones only, minus some. The sample records about 37,000 clones, about four fifths being singletons. The material was unsorted PBMCs, obtained 1 year after starting antiretroviral therapy. Source of these receptors: a man between 18 and 29 years old with HIV.

The rearrangement joins TRBV7-7 to TRBJ2-1; tentatively, D is TRBD1 or TRBD2 (5 bases each). Per germline, CDR1 SSHAT and CDR2 FNYEAQ (reference sequence). The CDR3 loop spans 13 amino acids. V was clipped by 5 bases and J by 6 bases, with 11 bases between them. The CDR3 protein is CASSPSGGNEQFF. CDR3 nucleotide sequence: TGTGCCAGCAGCCCTTCTGGGGGCAATGAGCAGTTCTTC.

This clone was seen a handful of times. Here the CDR3 reads CASSFLREPQHF. CDR3 DNA sequence: TGTGCCAGCAGCTTCCTACGTGAGCCCCAGCATTTT. The chain couples TRBV7-8 to TRBJ1-5; D is uncertain. From germline, CDR1 is SGHVS and CDR2 FQNEAQ. The CDR3 is made up of 12 amino acids. Trimming removed 3 bases at V and 8 bases at J, with 8 bases between.

This chain links TRBV10-3 with TRBJ2-7; a weak D match, TRBD1 (6 bases). V was cut by 6 bases and J by 2 bases, with 17 bases left in between. The germline gives CDR1 ENHRY, CDR2 SYGVKD. This CDR3 has 15 amino acids. The CDR3 here is CAIRALDSLPYEQYF. DNA for the CDR3: TGTGCCATCAGGGCCCTGGACAGCTTACCCTACGAGCAGTACTTC.

V usage is TRBV4-1 and J usage is TRBJ1-3, with a weak D call TRBD1 (6 bases). V dropped 2 bases and J dropped 4 bases, with 12 bases sitting between them. The CDR3 is made up of 15 amino acids. Germline CDR1 is MGHRA and CDR2 is YSYEKL. The CDR3 region is CASSQSRTAGNTIYF. CDR3 nucleotides: TGCGCCAGCAGCCAAAGTAGGACAGCCGGAAACACCATATATTTT.

The J gene is TRBJ1-1, the V gene TRBV12-5, with unresolved D. The CDR3 sequence is 13 residues long. Germline CDR1 is LGHNT and CDR2 is FRNRAP. V lost 5 bases and J 2 bases, leaving 9 bases between the germline ends. The CDR3 reads CASGLPSNTEAFF. The CDR3 nucleotides read TGTGCTAGTGGTCTTCCTTCCAACACTGAAGCTTTCTTT.

Points on this clone: One end of the junction does not line up with germline, which may come from a read error. J is TRBJ1-1 and V is TRBV7-7; no clear D. This CDR3 is 13 amino acids long. Germline V gene sequence: CDR1 SSHAT, CDR2 FNYEAQ (reference sequence). CDR3 coding DNA: TGTGCTAGCAGCTTAGGACCGCTCACTGAAGCTTTCTTT. Its translation is CASSLGPLTEAFF.

V gene TRBV6-5 combines with J gene TRBJ2-7; D remains unclear. The CDR3 loop spans 11 amino acids. V was cut by 6 bases and J by 6 bases, with 9 bases left in between. Germline lookup yields CDR1 MNHEY and CDR2 SVGAGI. CDR3 sequence (DNA): TGTGCCAGCAGCATAAACAGCGAGCAGTACTTC. It specifies CASSINSEQYF.

V is TRBV6-6 and J is TRBJ1-6; D is ambiguous. Germline values: CDR1 MNHNY, CDR2 SVGAGI (reference sequence). V lost 5 bases, J lost 7 bases, and 15 bases lay in between. The CDR3 length is 15 residues. The CDR3 is CASSVPAEGNSPLHF. CDR3 DNA: TGTGCCAGCAGTGTACCAGCCGAAGGGAATTCACCCCTCCACTTT.

The V gene is TRBV19, the J gene TRBJ2-2; the D gene is possibly TRBD2 (5 bases). Germline V lookup: CDR1 LNHDA, CDR2 SQIVND (reference sequence). CDR3 length: 15 residues. Between the trimmed V and J ends, which lost 10 bases and 4 bases, there was a span of 19 bases. The CDR3 sequence is CATRKGGLSTGELFF. The CDR3 coding sequence is TGTGCCACCAGAAAGGGCGGGTTGAGCACCGGGGAGCTGTTTTTT. The full variable domain, rest sourced from reference TRBV19 and TRBJ2-2, is DGGITQSPKYLFRKEGQNVTLSCEQNLNHDAMYWYRQDPGQGLRLIYYSQIVNDFQKGDIAEGYSVSREKKESFPLTVTSAQKNPTAFYLCATRKGGLSTGELFFGEGSRLTVL.

This clone was recorded once. The DNA of the CDR3 is TGCAGCGCCTACGGGACTAGCGGGCGGTACGAGCAGTACTTC. This sequence encodes CSAYGTSGRYEQYF. The gene calls are TRBV29-1 and TRBJ2-7; the match to TRBD2 covers 12 bases. This CDR3 region has 14 residues. Germline CDR1 and CDR2: SQVTM and ANQGSEA. J was trimmed by 4 bases and V by 7 bases; bases with no gene match: 8.

This chain uses TRBV6-1 with TRBJ1-5; D might be TRBD1 (5 bases). The CDR3 contains 15 residues. The germline gives CDR1 MNHNS, CDR2 SASEGT. V dropped 6 bases and J dropped 0 bases, with 12 bases sitting between them. CDR3 in DNA: TGTGCCAGCAGACTACAGGCGTATAGCAATCAGCCCCAGCATTTT. Protein sequence: CASRLQAYSNQPQHF.

The chain joins TRBV27 to TRBJ1-1, with D maybe TRBD1 (5 bases). Deletions cut 4 bases from V and 4 bases from J, with 13 bases between. Germline V gives CDR1 MNHEY, CDR2 SMNVEV (reference sequence). The CDR3 extends over 14 amino acids. The CDR3 spells CASSWGPPGTEAFF. The CDR3 DNA sequence: TGTGCCAGCAGTTGGGGCCCCCCGGGCACTGAAGCTTTCTTT.

CDR3 nucleotides: TGTGCCATCAGTGAGAGGATTCGGGATACAGATACGCAGTATTTT. The encoded protein is CAISERIRDTDTQYF. The genes are TRBV10-3 and TRBJ2-3; maybe TRBD2 (5 bases). The CDR3 extends over 15 amino acids. Trimming removed 2 bases from V and 3 bases from J, with 12 bases in between. The V gene's germline CDR1 is ENHRY and CDR2 SYGVKD.

The chain is built from TRBV7-6 and TRBJ1-4; tentatively, D is TRBD1 (5 bases). Trimming removed 1 base at V and 7 bases at J, with 13 bases between. Germline V gives CDR1 SGHVS, CDR2 FNYEAQ. The length of the CDR3 is 15 residues. The CDR3 DNA follows: TGTGCCAGCAGCTTAGGGGGGAGTCCCTTTGAAAAACTGTTTTTT. This encodes CASSLGGSPFEKLFF.

This clone showed up just a few times. Different DNA sequences within this sample yield the same CDR3. The rearrangement uses TRBV5-1 and TRBJ2-7; perhaps D is TRBD1 or TRBD2 (6 bases each). V dropped 0 bases and J dropped 1 base, with 8 bases sitting between them. The CDR3 extends over 14 amino acids. CDR1 and CDR2 from the germline V gene are SGHRS and YFSETQ. The CDR3 coding sequence is TGCGCCAGCAGCTTGGTAGGGGGGTCCTACGAGCAGTACTTC. Translation: CASSLVGGSYEQYF.

The chain links TRBV5-6 to TRBJ1-1; 8 nucleotides align to TRBD1. The ends lost 0 bases at V and 4 bases at J; junction bases unmatched: 11. CDR1 is SGHDT, CDR2 YYEEEE, per germline. This CDR3 has 17 amino acids. This CDR3 reads CASSLDRGSRGVTEAFF. CDR3 in DNA: TGTGCCAGCAGCTTGGACAGGGGGTCCAGGGGGGTCACTGAAGCTTTCTTT.

This clone was detected once. The J gene is TRBJ1-1, the V gene TRBV5-1, with D perhaps TRBD1 (5 bases). The CDR3 contains 15 residues. V lost 3 bases, J lost 2 bases, and 14 bases lay in between. The germline CDR1 and CDR2 sequences are SGHRS and YFSETQ. Here the CDR3 reads CASSYDGGPNTEAFF. CDR3 nucleotides: TGCGCCAGCAGCTATGATGGGGGACCAAACACTGAAGCTTTCTTT.

The rearrangement links TRBV10-2 to TRBJ2-3; 8 bases agree with TRBD2. The V segment lost 6 bases and the J segment 2 bases; nucleotides outside the gene matches: 16. This CDR3 is 18 amino acids long. CDR1 is WSHSY and CDR2 is SAAADI in the germline V gene. CDR3 loop: CASSGRAGQSFDTDTQYF. In nucleotides, the CDR3 is TGCGCCAGCAGCGGGAGGGCAGGTCAGTCATTCGACACAGATACGCAGTATTTT.

The chain links TRBV6-1 to TRBJ1-1, with a weak D call TRBD1 (5 bases). V was clipped by 6 bases and J by 7 bases, with 21 bases between them. The CDR3 extends over 15 amino acids. Germline assignment: CDR1 MNHNS and CDR2 SASEGT. The CDR3 bases are TGTGCCAGCAGGGGAACTCTCAGGGAACTCAATGAAGCTTTCTTT. Protein product: CASRGTLRELNEAFF.

For this clone: Other DNA sequences in the same sample also yield this CDR3. V usage is TRBV9 and J usage is TRBJ2-7; D call uncertain. The ends were cut back, 0 bases at V and 0 bases at J, with 7 bases in the middle. CDR1 is SGDLS and CDR2 is YYNGEE in the germline V gene. This CDR3 has 14 residues. The CDR3: CASSVGGSSYEQYF. The DNA of the CDR3 is TGTGCCAGCAGCGTAGGAGGATCCTCCTACGAGCAGTACTTC.

The rearrangement uses TRBV7-9 and TRBJ2-1; D is perhaps TRBD2 (5 bases). Looked up from germline, CDR1 is SEHNR and CDR2 is FQNEAQ (reference sequence). The CDR3 is 15 residues long. The V and J ends lost 5 bases and 2 bases respectively, with 13 bases between them. CDR3 protein: CASSLLATTYNEQFF. The CDR3 nucleotides are TGTGCCAGCAGCCTGCTAGCAACCACCTACAATGAGCAGTTCTTC.

The chain uses TRBV9 and TRBJ2-1; maybe TRBD2 (6 bases). The germline CDR1 and CDR2 sequences are SGDLS and YYNGEE. V was trimmed by 4 bases and J by 2 bases, leaving 10 bases between them. This CDR3 comprises 14 residues. The CDR3 protein is CASSRGITYNEQFF. In DNA form, the CDR3 reads TGTGCCAGCAGCCGGGGGATCACCTACAATGAGCAGTTCTTC.

The chain joins TRBV19 to TRBJ1-1; no definite D call. The CDR3 loop spans 12 amino acids. V was clipped by 0 bases and J by 6 bases, with 5 bases between them. Germline V gives CDR1 LNHDA, CDR2 SQIVND (reference sequence). The CDR3 loop is CASSIEDSEAFF. The CDR3 DNA reads TGTGCCAGTAGTATAGAGGACTCTGAAGCTTTCTTT.

The chain uses TRBV4-2 and TRBJ1-6, with TRBD1 identical over 9 bases. Per germline, CDR1 LGHNA and CDR2 YNFKEQ. Trimming removed 0 bases from V and 7 bases from J; junction bases left unmatched: 7. This CDR3 is 17 amino acids long. The CDR3 nucleotides are TGTGCCAGCAGCCAAGACCCTACAGGGGGCGAAAATTCACCCCTCCACTTT. Protein: CASSQDPTGGENSPLHF.

Only a few counts were recorded for this clone. The rearrangement uses TRBV19 and TRBJ1-1; no definite D call. This CDR3 has 15 amino acids. The V end was cut by 3 bases, the J end by 0 bases, with 11 bases between. In germline, CDR1 is LNHDA, CDR2 SQIVND (reference sequence). The CDR3 loop is CASSMDVKLNTEAFF. The DNA of the CDR3 is TGTGCCAGTAGTATGGATGTCAAGTTGAACACTGAAGCTTTCTTT.

The sample holds a few counts of this clone. The chain carries TRBV7-2 and TRBJ1-2, with 7 bases matching TRBD1. The CDR3 covers 17 residues. Per germline, CDR1 SGHTA and CDR2 FQGNSA. V lost 0 bases to trimming and J lost 2 bases; unmatched junction nucleotides: 9. CDR3 in amino acids: CASSLALYGQVNYGYTF. CDR3 DNA sequence: TGTGCCAGCAGCTTAGCCCTGTACGGACAGGTGAACTATGGCTACACCTTC.

The chain uses TRBV2 and TRBJ1-5, with 9 positions matching TRBD1. V dropped 3 bases and J dropped 4; count of bases not matched to a gene: 1. CDR1 is SNHLY and CDR2 is FYNNEI in the germline V gene. This CDR3 comprises 14 residues. The CDR3 reads CASSDDRGNQPQHF. The CDR3 DNA reads as TGTGCCAGCAGTGACGACAGGGGGAATCAGCCCCAGCATTTT.

The chain recombines TRBV6-5 with TRBJ1-4; 8 nucleotides agree with TRBD1. CDR1 is MNHEY and CDR2 is SVGAGI in the germline V gene. The CDR3 consists of 15 residues. The trim removed 6 bases at V and 8 bases at J, leaving 11 bases unmatched. The CDR3 DNA sequence: TGTGCCAGCAGCGACCGGACAGGGATTAAAGAAAAACTGTTTTTT. It yields the protein CASSDRTGIKEKLFF.